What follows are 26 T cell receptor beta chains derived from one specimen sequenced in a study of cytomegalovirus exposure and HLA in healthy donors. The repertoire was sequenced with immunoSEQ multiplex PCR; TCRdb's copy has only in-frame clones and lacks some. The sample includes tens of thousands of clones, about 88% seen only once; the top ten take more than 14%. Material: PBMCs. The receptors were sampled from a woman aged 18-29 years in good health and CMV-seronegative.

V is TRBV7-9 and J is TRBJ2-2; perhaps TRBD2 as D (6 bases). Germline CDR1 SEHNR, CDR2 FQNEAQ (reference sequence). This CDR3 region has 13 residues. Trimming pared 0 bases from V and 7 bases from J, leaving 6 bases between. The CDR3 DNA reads TGTGCCAGCAGCTTAGCCGGGAGCGGGGAGCTGTTTTTT. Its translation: CASSLAGSGELFF.

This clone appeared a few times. CDR3: CASDDRGGGYTF. The CDR3 region has the DNA TGTGCCAGCGACGACAGGGGGGGTGGCTACACCTTC. This chain links TRBV6-1 with TRBJ1-2, with 9 positions matching TRBD1. Trimming took 8 bases from V and 7 from J; bases not matched to a gene: 5. CDR1 and CDR2 (germline): MNHNS, SASEGT. The CDR3 is 12 amino acids.

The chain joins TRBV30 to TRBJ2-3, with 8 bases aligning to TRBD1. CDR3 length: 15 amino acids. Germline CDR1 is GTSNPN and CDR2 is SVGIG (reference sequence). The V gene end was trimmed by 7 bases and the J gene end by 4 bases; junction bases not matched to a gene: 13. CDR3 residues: CASSPGTGLSDTQYF. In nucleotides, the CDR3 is TGTGCCTCTTCCCCCGGGACAGGTCTTTCAGATACGCAGTATTTT. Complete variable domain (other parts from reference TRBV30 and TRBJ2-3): SQTIHQWPATLVQPVGSPLSLECTVEGTSNPNLYWYRQAAGRGLQLLFYSVGIGQISSEVPQNLSASRPQDRQFILSSKKLLLSDSGFYLCASSPGTGLSDTQYFGPGTRLTVL.

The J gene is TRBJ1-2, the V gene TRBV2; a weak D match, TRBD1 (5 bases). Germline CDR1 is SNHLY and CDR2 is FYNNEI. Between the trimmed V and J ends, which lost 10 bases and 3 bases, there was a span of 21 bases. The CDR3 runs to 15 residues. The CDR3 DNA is TGTGCCACCGGTGGTAGGGAGGGGTCTGACTATGGCTACACCTTC. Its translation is CATGGREGSDYGYTF.

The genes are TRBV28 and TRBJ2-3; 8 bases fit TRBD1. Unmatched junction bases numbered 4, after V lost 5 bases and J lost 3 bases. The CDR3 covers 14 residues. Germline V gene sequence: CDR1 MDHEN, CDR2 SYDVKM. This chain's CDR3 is CASSPDRETDTQYF. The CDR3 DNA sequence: TGTGCCAGCAGTCCGGACAGGGAGACAGATACGCAGTATTTT.

This CDR3 is CASSLGGGGAVYEQYF. CDR3 sequence (DNA): TGCGCCAGCAGCTTGGGTGGCGGGGGGGCCGTCTACGAGCAGTACTTC. The V and J genes are TRBV5-1 and TRBJ2-7, with 9 bases that match TRBD2. Per the germline V gene, CDR1 is SGHRS and CDR2 is YFSETQ. CDR3 length equals 16 residues. V lost 0 bases and J lost 3; bases outside the gene matches: 7.

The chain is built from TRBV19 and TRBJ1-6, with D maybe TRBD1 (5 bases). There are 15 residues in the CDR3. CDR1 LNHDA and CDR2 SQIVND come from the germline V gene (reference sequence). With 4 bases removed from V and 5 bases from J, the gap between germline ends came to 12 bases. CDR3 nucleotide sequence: TGTGCCAGTAGTAACAGGCAGCGAAATAATTCACCCCTCCACTTT. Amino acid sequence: CASSNRQRNNSPLHF.

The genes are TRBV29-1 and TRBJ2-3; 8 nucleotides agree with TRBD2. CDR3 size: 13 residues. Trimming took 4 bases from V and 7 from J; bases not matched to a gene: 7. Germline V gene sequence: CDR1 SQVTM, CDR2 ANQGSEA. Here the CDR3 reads CSVGWAGGNTQYF. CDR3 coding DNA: TGCAGCGTTGGCTGGGCGGGGGGAAATACGCAGTATTTT.

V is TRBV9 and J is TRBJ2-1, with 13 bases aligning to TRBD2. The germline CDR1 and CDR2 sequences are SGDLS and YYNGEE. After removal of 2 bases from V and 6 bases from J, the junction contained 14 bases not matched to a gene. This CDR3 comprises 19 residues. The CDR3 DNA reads TGTGCCAGCAGCGTGTTTGGACTAGCGGGAGTAGGGCCCCCCAATGAGCAGTTCTTC. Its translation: CASSVFGLAGVGPPNEQFF.

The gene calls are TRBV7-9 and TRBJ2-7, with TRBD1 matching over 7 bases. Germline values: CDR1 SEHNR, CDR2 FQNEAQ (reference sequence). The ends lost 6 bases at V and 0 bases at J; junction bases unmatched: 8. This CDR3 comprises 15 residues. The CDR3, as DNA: TGTGCCAGCAGTCGACCGGGACAGTCCTCCTACGAGCAGTACTTC. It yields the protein CASSRPGQSSYEQYF.

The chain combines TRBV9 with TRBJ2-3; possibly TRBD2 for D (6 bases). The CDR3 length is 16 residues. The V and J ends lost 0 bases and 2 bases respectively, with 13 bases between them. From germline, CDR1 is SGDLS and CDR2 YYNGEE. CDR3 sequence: CASSVARRGPTDTQYF. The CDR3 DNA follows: TGTGCCAGCAGCGTAGCTAGGCGGGGCCCCACAGATACGCAGTATTTT.

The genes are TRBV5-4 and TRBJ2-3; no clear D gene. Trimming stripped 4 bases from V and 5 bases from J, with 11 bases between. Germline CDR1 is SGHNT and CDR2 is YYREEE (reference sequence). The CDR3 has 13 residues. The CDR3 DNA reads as TGTGCCAGCAGCCCCCCCGCAGGAGATACGCAGTATTTT. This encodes CASSPPAGDTQYF.

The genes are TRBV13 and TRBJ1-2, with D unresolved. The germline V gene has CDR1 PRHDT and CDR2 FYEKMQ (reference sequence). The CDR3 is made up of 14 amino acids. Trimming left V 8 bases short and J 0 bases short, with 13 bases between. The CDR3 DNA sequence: TGTGCCAGCGACAAAAGGTCAGCTAACTATGGCTACACCTTC. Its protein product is CASDKRSANYGYTF.

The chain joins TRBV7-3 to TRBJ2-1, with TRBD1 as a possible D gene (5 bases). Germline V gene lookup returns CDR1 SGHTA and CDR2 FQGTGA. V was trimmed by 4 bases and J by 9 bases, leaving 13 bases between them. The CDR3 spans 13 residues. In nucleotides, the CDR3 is TGTGCCAGCAGCTCCAGGGATTGGGGTGAGCAGTTCTTC. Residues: CASSSRDWGEQFF.

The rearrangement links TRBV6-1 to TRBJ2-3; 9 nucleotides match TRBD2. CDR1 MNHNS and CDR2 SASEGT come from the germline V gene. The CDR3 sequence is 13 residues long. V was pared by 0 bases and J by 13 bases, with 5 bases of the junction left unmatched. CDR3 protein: CASSEARRGGEYF. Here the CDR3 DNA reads TGTGCCAGCAGTGAAGCAAGGCGGGGGGGCGAGTATTTT.

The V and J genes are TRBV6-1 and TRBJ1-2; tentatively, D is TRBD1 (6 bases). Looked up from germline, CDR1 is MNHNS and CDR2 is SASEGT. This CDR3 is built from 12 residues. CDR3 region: CAAGGRNYGYTF. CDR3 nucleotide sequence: TGTGCTGCGGGGGGGCGGAACTATGGCTACACCTTC.

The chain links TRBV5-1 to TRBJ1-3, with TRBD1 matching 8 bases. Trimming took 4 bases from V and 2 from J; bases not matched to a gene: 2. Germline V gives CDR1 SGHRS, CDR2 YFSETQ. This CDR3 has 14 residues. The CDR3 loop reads CASSQTGAGNTIYF. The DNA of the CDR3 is TGCGCCAGCAGCCAGACAGGGGCTGGAAACACCATATATTTT. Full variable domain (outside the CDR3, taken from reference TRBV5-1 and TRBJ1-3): KAGVTQTPRYLIKTRGQQVTLSCSPISGHRSVSWYQQTPGQGLQFLFEYFSETQRNKGNFPGRFSGRQFSNSRSEMNVSTLELGDSALYLCASSQTGAGNTIYFGEGSWLTVV.

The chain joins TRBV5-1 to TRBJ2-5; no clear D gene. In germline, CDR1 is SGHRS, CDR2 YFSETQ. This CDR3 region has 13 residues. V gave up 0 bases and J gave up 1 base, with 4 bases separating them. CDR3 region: CASSLAFQETQYF. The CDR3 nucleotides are TGCGCCAGCAGCTTGGCCTTCCAAGAGACCCAGTACTTC.

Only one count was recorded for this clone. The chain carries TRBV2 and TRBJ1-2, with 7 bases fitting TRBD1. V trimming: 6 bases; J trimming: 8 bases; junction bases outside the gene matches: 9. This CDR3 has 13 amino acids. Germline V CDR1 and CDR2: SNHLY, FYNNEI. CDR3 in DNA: TGTGCCAGCAGCCCTGGGACAGACCCGGGCTACACCTTC. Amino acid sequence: CASSPGTDPGYTF. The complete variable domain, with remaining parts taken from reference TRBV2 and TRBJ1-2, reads EPEVTQTPSHQVTQMGQEVILRCVPISNHLYFYWYRQILGQKVEFLVSFYNNEISEKSEIFDDQFSVERPDGSNFTLKIRSTKLEDSAMYFCASSPGTDPGYTFGSGTRLTVV.

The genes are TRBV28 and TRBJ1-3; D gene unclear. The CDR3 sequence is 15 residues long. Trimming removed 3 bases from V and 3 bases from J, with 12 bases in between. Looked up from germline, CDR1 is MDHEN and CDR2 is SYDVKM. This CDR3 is CASSFRTAHGNTIYF. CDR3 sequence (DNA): TGTGCCAGCAGTTTCCGGACTGCTCATGGAAACACCATATATTTT.

This chain's CDR3 is CASSQGQGMSEKLFF. CDR3 nucleotides: TGCGCCAGCAGCCAAGGACAGGGGATGAGTGAAAAACTGTTTTTT. V is TRBV4-3 and J is TRBJ1-4, with TRBD1 identical over 8 bases. Germline CDR1 LGHNA, CDR2 YSLEER. J was trimmed by 7 bases and V by 1 base; bases with no gene match: 5. This CDR3 contains 15 residues.

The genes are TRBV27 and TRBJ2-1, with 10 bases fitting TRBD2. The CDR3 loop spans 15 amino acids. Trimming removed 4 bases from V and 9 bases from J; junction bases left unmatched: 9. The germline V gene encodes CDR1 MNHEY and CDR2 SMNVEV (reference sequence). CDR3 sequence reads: CASSSPNSGRSEQFF. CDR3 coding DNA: TGTGCCAGCAGTTCCCCCAATAGCGGGAGGAGTGAGCAGTTCTTC.

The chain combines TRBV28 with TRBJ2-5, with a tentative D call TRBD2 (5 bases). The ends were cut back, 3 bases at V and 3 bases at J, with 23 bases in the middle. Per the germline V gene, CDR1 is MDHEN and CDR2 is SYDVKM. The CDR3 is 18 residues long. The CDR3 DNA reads TGTGCCAGCAGTTTTTGGAGGATCCGGACCCTGAGAAAAGAGACCCAGTACTTC. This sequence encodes CASSFWRIRTLRKETQYF.

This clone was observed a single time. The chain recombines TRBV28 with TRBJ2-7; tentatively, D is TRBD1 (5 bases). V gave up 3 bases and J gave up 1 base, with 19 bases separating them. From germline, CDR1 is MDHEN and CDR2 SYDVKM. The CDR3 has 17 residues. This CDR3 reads CASSLDRRTWVSYEQYF. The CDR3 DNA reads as TGTGCCAGCAGTTTGGATCGCCGGACATGGGTATCCTACGAGCAGTACTTC. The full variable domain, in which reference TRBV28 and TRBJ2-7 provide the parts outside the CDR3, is DVKVTQSSRYLVKRTGEKVFLECVQDMDHENMFWYRQDPGLGLRLIYFSYDVKMKEKGDIPEGYSVSREKKERFSLILESASTNQTSMYLCASSLDRRTWVSYEQYFGPGTRLTVT.

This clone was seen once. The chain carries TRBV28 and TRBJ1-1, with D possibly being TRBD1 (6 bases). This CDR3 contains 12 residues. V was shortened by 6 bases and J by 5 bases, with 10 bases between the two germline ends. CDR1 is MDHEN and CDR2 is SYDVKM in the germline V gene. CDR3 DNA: TGTGCCAGCAGCCTAGACAGGACTGAAGCTTTCTTT. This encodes CASSLDRTEAFF.

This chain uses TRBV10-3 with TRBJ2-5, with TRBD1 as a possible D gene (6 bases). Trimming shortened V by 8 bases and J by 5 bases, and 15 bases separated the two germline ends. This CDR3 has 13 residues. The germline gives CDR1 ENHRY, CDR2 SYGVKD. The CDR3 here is CAISKQGGETQYF. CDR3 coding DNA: TGTGCCATCTCCAAACAGGGCGGGGAGACCCAGTACTTC.